This TCR beta chain is drawn from a study of T cell responses to AZD1222 COVID-19 vaccine. Study as a whole: Second-dose groups at about 4 or about 12 weeks were pooled.

Study findings and constraints: The study found vaccine-associated CD4 TCRs spanning spike, dominant at 160-218 and 743-854. There were mostly white British donors and more females than males, and clonal diversity was possibly underestimated. With two AZD1222 doses given, Spike-specific TCR breadth and depth both rose.

The germline V gene encodes CDR1 LNHDA and CDR2 SQIVND (reference sequence). V gave up 5 bases and J gave up 0 bases; unmatched junction bases: 2. The CDR3 consists of 14 residues. TCRdb's copy holds only in-frame clones and misses some; the assay was immunoSEQ multiplex PCR. This sample has some 150,000 clones, with roughly 90% found just once. Points on this clone: The antigen is unknown. The same CDR3 can be traced to other DNA sequences in this sample.

The specimen was peripheral blood, collected on day 0 of AZD1222 vaccination. This receptor was identified in an adult in good health. This chain uses TRBV19 with TRBJ2-7, with 9 bases identical to TRBD1. CDR3 coding DNA: TGTGCCAGTAGTCCGACAGGGGGCTCCTACGAGCAGTACTTC. Its translation: CASSPTGGSYEQYF.